This record covers a single TCR beta chain. This receptor's antigen is unknown. No clone much larger than this one lies a single base away; base qualities are absent. The donors were healthy, HIV-negative adults who had no recently reported acute infections or vaccinations. Only Caucasian adults living in Nashville, Tennessee, USA were represented among the donors. CD4+ T cells were enriched by magnetic negative selection; naive cells were then positively selected on CD45RA, and the negative fraction formed the memory subset. Blood was obtained by leukapheresis, after which PBMCs were separated by Ficoll-Histopaque density gradient centrifugation and cryopreserved in liquid nitrogen vapor phase. Analytical flow cytometry was used to check the purity and quantity of each magnetically sorted T cell population. Genomic DNA was isolated from each sorted fraction and quantified by UV absorbance on a Nanodrop 2000c.

V is pared back by 3 bases and J by 4 bases, with 7 bases lying between the germline termini. The cysteine opens and the phenylalanine closes a CDR3 of 12 amino acids. Only the CDR3 part of the read is kept: 36 bases, read in frame from the first base. CDR1 and CDR2, per the germline V gene, are KGHSH and LQKENI. These data originate in a study of shared clonotypes between healthy human individuals (dated by TCRdb to about 2020). Concerning the study at large: A few men and a couple of women, aged 18 to 49 years, made up the cohort. Per donor, three plates each were used for CD4 naive and CD4 memory, two for CD8 naive, and one for CD8 memory. To estimate repertoire size and how much clonotype sharing occurs between individuals, the study deeply sequenced the blood TCR repertoires of several healthy adults. Libraries were prepared and TCR repertoires were sequenced by different laboratories using diverse techniques, in order to increase sequencing depth and limit assay-specific biases. Per donor, leukapheresis produced somewhere between about 0.9 and 9 billion PBMCs.

Study-level results and caveats: Only blood was sampled, and tissue TCR repertoires likely differ from those in blood. Pairwise subsampling indicated that sequencing depth was expected to affect the degree of clonotype sharing among donors. When several donors were compared, the shared fraction of clonotypes was about 5% for naive CD4, less than 4% for naive CD8, roughly 2.3% for memory CD4, and less than 0.5% for memory CD8. Incomplete sequencing was indicated by rarefaction of sorted-subset datasets, despite the large sequencing depth. The genetic and exposure-history diversity represented was limited by the small number of donors. Larger estimated clonotype richness was generally found for naive subsets than for memory subsets. Higher generation probabilities were observed for clonotypes shared by all four sorted-subset donors than for non-shared clonotypes.

TCR CDR3 regions were amplified from genomic DNA by multiplex PCR using the deep immunoSEQ assay. Extracted genomic DNA from each cell subset was spread evenly across all wells of several immunoSEQ 96-well plates, with each plate serving as a replicate. For sorted subsets, each replicate PCR was loaded with 150 to 250 ng genomic DNA, equivalent to 25,000 to 35,000 T cell genomes. The purified libraries were quantified using a Qubit 3.0 fluorometer, sized with a Bioanalyzer 2100, and then quantified again using the KAPA Library Quantification kit. Each immunoSEQ 96-well plate was sequenced on its own single-read 150-cycle Illumina NextSeq 550 flow cell. In the paper's pipeline: Because the immunoSEQ output held only junctional sequences and lacked quality scores, the filtering could not match the filtering applied to full-length reads. Sequences were annotated with PyIR, a Python wrapper for IgBLAST v1.9, using IMGT germline references to assign V/J genes and CDR3. Reads were removed for weak V/J assignments (E-value above 1e-6), missing CDR3, stop codons, out-of-frame junctions, or ambiguous translated residues. A V3J clonotype was defined by an identical inferred V gene, J gene, and CDR3 amino acid sequence. To compute the percentage overlap between repertoires, the number of shared unique clonotypes was divided by the size of the smaller repertoire. Richness of each repertoire was evaluated using RTK rarefaction, the Chao1 estimator, and Recon v2.1 estimates of unobserved clonotypes. OLGA was used to compute generation probabilities for all TCRbeta clonotypes that the gDNA method yielded from a few donors. TCRdb obtained this table from immuneACCESS and retained in-frame rearrangements with V and J assigned. These tables miss some clones; where compared with another copy, unresolved V genes account for less than half of the shortfall, and the remainder is unexplained. The V and J calls and clone size were taken over from that table, and D and trimming were inferred from the DNA. This sample gives some 1 million clones in total; more than 65% of them show up just once. The top ten constitute about 1.5% of the sample.

Rearrangement joined TRBV18 to TRBJ2-7; no D gene call is confident. Sequenced input: memory CD4+ T cells sorted from blood. Taken with the paper, the label for cell subset or site translates to: CD45RA-negative fraction. This clonotype originated in a man aged 18-30 years in good health. The CDR3 loop reads CASSPRQYEQYF. The DNA reads as follows: TGTGCCAGCTCACCGCGACAATACGAGCAGTACTTC.